This paragraph covers one TCR beta chain sequence. This sample is part of a study of early T cells in non-severe SARS-CoV-2 infection. TCRdb processed the 5' RACE reads anew with MiXCR; each CDR3 protein has one entry. This sample has 50,000 to 75,000 distinct CDR3 sequences, with around 5.7% found just once. Trimming at V came to 5 bases and at J to 5 bases, leaving 13 bases not matched to a gene. Germline lookup yields CDR1 MDHEN and CDR2 SYDVKM. This CDR3 is built from 16 residues. The TCR was taken from an adult who was a healthcare worker with PCR-confirmed SARS-CoV-2 infection or an uninfected control (not recorded which). The chain joins TRBV28 to TRBJ2-7; 9 nucleotides agree with TRBD2. This material consisted of whole blood, taken at baseline. Here the CDR3 DNA reads TGTGCCAGCAGTCCCCACGGGACTAGCAATATCCACGAGCAGTACTTC. Its translation: CASSPHGTSNIHEQYF.